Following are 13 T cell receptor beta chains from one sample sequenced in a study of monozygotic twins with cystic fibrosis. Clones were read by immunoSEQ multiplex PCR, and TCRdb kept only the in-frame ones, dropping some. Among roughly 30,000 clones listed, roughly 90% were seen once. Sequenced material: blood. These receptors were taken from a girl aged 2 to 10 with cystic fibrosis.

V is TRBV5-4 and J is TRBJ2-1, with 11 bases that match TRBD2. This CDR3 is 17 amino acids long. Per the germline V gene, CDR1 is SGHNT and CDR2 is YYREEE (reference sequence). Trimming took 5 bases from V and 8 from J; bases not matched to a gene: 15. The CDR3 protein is CASRSPIAGGPSDEQFF. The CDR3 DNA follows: TGTGCCAGCAGATCCCCTATAGCGGGGGGGCCCTCGGATGAGCAGTTCTTC.

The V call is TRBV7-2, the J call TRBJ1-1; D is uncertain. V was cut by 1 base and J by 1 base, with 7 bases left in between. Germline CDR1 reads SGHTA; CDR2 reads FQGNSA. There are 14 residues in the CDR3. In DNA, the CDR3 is TGTGCCAGCAGCTTAGGTGGCAGGAACACTGAAGCTTTCTTT. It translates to CASSLGGRNTEAFF.

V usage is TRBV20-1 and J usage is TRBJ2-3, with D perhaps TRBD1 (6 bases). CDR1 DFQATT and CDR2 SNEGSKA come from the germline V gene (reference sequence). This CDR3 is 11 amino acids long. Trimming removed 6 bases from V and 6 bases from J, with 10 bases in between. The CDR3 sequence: CSAGAPDTQYF. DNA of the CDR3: TGCAGTGCGGGGGCTCCGGATACGCAGTATTTT.

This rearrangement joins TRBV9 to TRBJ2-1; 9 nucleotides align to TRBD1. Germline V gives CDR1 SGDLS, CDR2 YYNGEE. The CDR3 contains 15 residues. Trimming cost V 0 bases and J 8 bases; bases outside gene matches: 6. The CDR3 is CASSVEPGQGDEQFF. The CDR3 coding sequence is TGTGCCAGCAGCGTAGAGCCGGGACAGGGTGATGAGCAGTTCTTC.

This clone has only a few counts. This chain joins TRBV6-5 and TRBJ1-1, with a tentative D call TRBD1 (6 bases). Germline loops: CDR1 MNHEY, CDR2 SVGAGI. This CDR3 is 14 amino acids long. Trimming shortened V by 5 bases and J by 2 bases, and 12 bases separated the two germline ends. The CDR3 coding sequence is TGTGCCAGCAGTCCCGACAGGTTTAACACTGAAGCTTTCTTT. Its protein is CASSPDRFNTEAFF.

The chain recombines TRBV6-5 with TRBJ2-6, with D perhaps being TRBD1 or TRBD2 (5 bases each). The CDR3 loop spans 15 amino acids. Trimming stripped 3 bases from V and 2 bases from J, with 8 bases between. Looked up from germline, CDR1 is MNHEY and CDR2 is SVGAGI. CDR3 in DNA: TGTGCCAGCAGTTATGAGGGGACTGGGGCCAACGTCCTGACTTTC. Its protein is CASSYEGTGANVLTF.

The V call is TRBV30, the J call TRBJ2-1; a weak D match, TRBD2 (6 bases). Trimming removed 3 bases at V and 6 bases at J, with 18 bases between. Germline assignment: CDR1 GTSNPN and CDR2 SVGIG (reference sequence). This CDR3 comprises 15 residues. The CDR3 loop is CAWSEGLLPSNEQFF. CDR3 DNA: TGTGCCTGGAGCGAGGGACTCCTCCCGAGCAATGAGCAGTTCTTC.

The CDR3 region has the DNA TGTGCCTGGAGCCCGACAGGGATGAGAGATACGCAGTATTTT. Its translation: CAWSPTGMRDTQYF. The chain combines TRBV30 with TRBJ2-3, with 7 bases fitting TRBD1. CDR3 length: 14 residues. Germline CDR1 reads GTSNPN; CDR2 reads SVGIG (reference sequence). V was clipped by 3 bases and J by 5 bases; unmatched bases: 8.

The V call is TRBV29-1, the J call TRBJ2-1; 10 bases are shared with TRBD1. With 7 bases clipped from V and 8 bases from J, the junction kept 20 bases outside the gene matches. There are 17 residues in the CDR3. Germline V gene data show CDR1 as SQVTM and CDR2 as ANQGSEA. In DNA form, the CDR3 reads TGCAGCGCCGCCGCAAAATTACCGGGACAGGGGAGGGATGAGCAGTTCTTC. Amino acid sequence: CSAAAKLPGQGRDEQFF.

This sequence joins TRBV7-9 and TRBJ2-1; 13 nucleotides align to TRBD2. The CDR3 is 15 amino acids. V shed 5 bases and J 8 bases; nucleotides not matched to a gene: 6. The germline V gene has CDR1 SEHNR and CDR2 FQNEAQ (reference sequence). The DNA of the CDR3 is TGTGCCAGCAGCCAGGGACTAGCGGGAAAGGATGAGCAGTTCTTC. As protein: CASSQGLAGKDEQFF.

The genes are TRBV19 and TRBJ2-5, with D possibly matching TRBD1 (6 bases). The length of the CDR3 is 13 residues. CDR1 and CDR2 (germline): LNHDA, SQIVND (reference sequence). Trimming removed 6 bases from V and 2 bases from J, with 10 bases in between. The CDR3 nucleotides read TGTGCCAGTAGCGGACAGCCTCAAGAGACCCAGTACTTC. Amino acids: CASSGQPQETQYF.

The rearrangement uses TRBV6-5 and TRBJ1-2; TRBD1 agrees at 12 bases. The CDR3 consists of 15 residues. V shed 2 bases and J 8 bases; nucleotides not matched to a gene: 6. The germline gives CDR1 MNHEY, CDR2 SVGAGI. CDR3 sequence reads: CASSYEGQGAFGYTF. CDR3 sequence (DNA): TGTGCCAGCAGTTACGAGGGACAGGGGGCCTTCGGCTACACCTTC.

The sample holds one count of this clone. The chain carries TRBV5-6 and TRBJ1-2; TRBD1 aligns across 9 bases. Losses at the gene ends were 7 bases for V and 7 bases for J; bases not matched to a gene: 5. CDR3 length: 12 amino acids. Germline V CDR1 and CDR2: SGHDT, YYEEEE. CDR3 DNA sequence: TGTGCCAGCCGGACAGGGGTAGGTGGCTACACCTTC. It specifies CASRTGVGGYTF.